A selection of T cell receptor beta chains follows, all from one sample in a study of blood T cells in healthy people across ages. TCRdb re-called the 5' RACE reads with MiXCR, one entry per CDR3 protein. The table has approximately 290,000 distinct CDR3 sequences, 27% seen once. Sequencing was carried out using blood. These receptors all stem from a woman aged 65 to 85 in good health. The CDR3 runs from the conserved cysteine through the conserved F or W. A D gene is named only where the DNA matches it firmly. A clone size is listed for some rows: how often the clone was seen (once, few, many), or a class if it is expanded.

d_call	v_call	j_call	clone_size	cdr3_nt	cdr3_aa
.	TRBV3-1	TRBJ1-1	.	TGTGCCAGCAGCCATAGGGCCGCTGAAGCTTTCTTT	CASSHRAAEAFF
.	TRBV6-5	TRBJ2-1	.	TGTGCCAGCAGTTACTTAGGGGCGGGCTACAATGAGCAGTTCTTC	CASSYLGAGYNEQFF
.	TRBV20-1	TRBJ1-4	.	TGCAGTGCTAGCCACGAGACGGGGAAGGCGTCTAGAAAGCTGTTTTTT	CSASHETGKASRKLFF
.	TRBV29-1	TRBJ1-2	many	TGCAGCTTTACCGGGCCAGACAGACGTGGCTACACCTTC	CSFTGPDRRGYTF
TRBD1	TRBV5-1	TRBJ2-5	.	TGCGCCAGCAGCTTGGAAAGGACAGGGGGCTTGGTAGAGACCCAGTACTTC	CASSLERTGGLVETQYF
.	TRBV7-2	TRBJ2-1	.	TGTGCCAGCAGCTTAGATTACGATGAGCAGTTCTTC	CASSLDYDEQFF
TRBD1	TRBV20-1	TRBJ1-1	few	TGCAGTGCAAAACGACAGGGGGTCACTGAAGCTTTCTTT	CSAKRQGVTEAFF
.	TRBV7-9	TRBJ1-1	.	TGTGCCAGCAGCTTCGGGAACACTGAAGCTTTCTTT	CASSFGNTEAFF
.	TRBV21-1	TRBJ2-7	.	TGTGCCAGCAGCAAACGGGCCAAGGGCGAGCAGTACTTC	CASSKRAKGEQYF
.	TRBV25-1	TRBJ2-2	.	TGTGCCAGCAGCCTATCTACGGGGCGCACCGGGGAGCTGTTTTTT	CASSLSTGRTGELFF
.	TRBV6-6	TRBJ2-5	.	TGTGCCAGCGTGCAGGACCAAGAGACCCAGTACTTC	CASVQDQETQYF
.	TRBV5-4	TRBJ2-3	.	TGTGCCAGCAGCCCCCGGGAACGTGGAGGCACAGATACGCAGTATTTT	CASSPRERGGTDTQYF
TRBD2	TRBV28	TRBJ2-5	few	TGTGCCAGCAGTTTAAACGGGGGGGGTGGAACCCAGTACTTC	CASSLNGGGGTQYF
TRBD2	TRBV20-1	TRBJ2-5	.	TGCAGTGCTAGGGGGCTAGCGGGAAGAGAGACCCAGTACTTC	CSARGLAGRETQYF
.	TRBV7-9	TRBJ2-7	few	TGTGCCAGCAGCTTAAATCTCGATGGGTACTACGAGCAGTACTTC	CASSLNLDGYYEQYF
.	TRBV11-2	TRBJ2-2	.	TGTGCCAGCAGCTCAGATGGGGGTTTCCCTGACGGGGAGCTGTTTTTT	CASSSDGGFPDGELFF
TRBD1	TRBV2	TRBJ2-1	.	TGTGCCAGCACTGGACAGGGATACAATGAGCAGTTATTC	CASTGQGYNEQLF
TRBD2	TRBV9	TRBJ2-5	.	TGTGCCAGCAGCCCACGACTAGCGGGATGGGAGACCCAGTACTTC	CASSPRLAGWETQYF
.	TRBV28	TRBJ2-5	many	TGTGCCAGCAGGGAGCTAGCTGGCGGAGGGGCAGAGACCCAGTACTTC	CASRELAGGGAETQYF
TRBD1	TRBV28	TRBJ2-1	few	TGTGCCAGCAGTCCCGAGGGACAGGGAACTACCGAGCAGTTCTTC	CASSPEGQGTTEQFF
TRBD1	TRBV6-2/TRBV6-3	TRBJ2-1	few	TGTGCCATCAGGGGGACAGGGAACTACAATGAGCAGTTCTTC	CAIRGTGNYNEQFF
TRBD2	TRBV7-2	TRBJ2-1	many	TGTGCCAGCAGCTTAGGACTAGCCCGCTCCTACAATGAGCAGTTCTTC	CASSLGLARSYNEQFF
.	TRBV4-1	TRBJ2-3	few	TGCGCCAGCAGCCAAGATAGGAGAGCCACAGATACGCAGTATTTT	CASSQDRRATDTQYF
TRBD1	TRBV11-2	TRBJ2-1	few	TGTGCCAGCAGTCTCCGGACAGGGTACGCCTACAATGAGCAGTTCTTC	CASSLRTGYAYNEQFF
TRBD1	TRBV18	TRBJ2-4	few	TGTGCCAGCTCACAAACCGGGACAGGGGATCACATTCAGTACTTC	CASSQTGTGDHIQYF
.	TRBV20-1	TRBJ2-2	.	TGCAGTGCTAGAGCCCCCGAGTCGAACACCGGGGAGCTGTTTTTT	CSARAPESNTGELFF
.	TRBV20-1	TRBJ1-2	.	TGCAGTGCTAGTTTTTCCGGGGGCGACTATGGCTACACCTTC	CSASFSGGDYGYTF
TRBD2	TRBV7-3	TRBJ2-1	few	TGTGCCAGCAGCCCCACTAGCGGGAGATGGAATGAGCAGTTCTTC	CASSPTSGRWNEQFF
.	TRBV3-1	TRBJ1-6	.	TGTGCCAGCAACCAACGAAAGGCCCAGAGTAGATCTCCCCTCCACTTT	CASNQRKAQSRSPLHF
.	TRBV29-1	TRBJ2-7	few	TGCAGCGTGGGCGGCGCGGGTCTCGGGGAGCAGTACTTC	CSVGGAGLGEQYF
.	TRBV7-9	TRBJ2-7	few	TGTGCCAGCAGCCCACAGGGAGACGAGCAGTACTTC	CASSPQGDEQYF
.	TRBV18	TRBJ2-7	many	TGTGCCAGCTCACCGATTAGGGGCCGGAGTGACTACGAGCAGTACTTC	CASSPIRGRSDYEQYF
TRBD2	TRBV24-1	TRBJ2-1	.	TGTGCCACCAGTGATCCGGGACTAGCGGACCTCAATGAGCAGTTCTTC	CATSDPGLADLNEQFF
TRBD1	TRBV6-6	TRBJ2-7	few	TGTGCCAGCAGAACAGGGGAAACCTACGAGCAGTACTTC	CASRTGETYEQYF
TRBD1	TRBV27	TRBJ2-5	.	TGTGCCAGCAGCCGCCTAACGACAGGGAAAGAGACCCAGTACTTC	CASSRLTTGKETQYF
.	TRBV11-2	TRBJ2-1	.	TGTGCCAGCAGCCCCAGGGGTCTGTATGAGCAGTTCTTC	CASSPRGLYEQFF
.	TRBV3-1	TRBJ2-5	few	TGTGCCAGCAGCCTTACTGGAGTGTCGGAGACCCAGTACTTC	CASSLTGVSETQYF
TRBD1	TRBV28	TRBJ1-4	few	TGTGCCAGCAGTTCCCGGGACAGAACTAATGAAAAACTGTTTTTT	CASSSRDRTNEKLFF
.	TRBV12-3/TRBV12-4	TRBJ2-7	.	TGTGCCAGCAGCAAAATACAGGGATACGAGCAGTACTTC	CASSKIQGYEQYF
TRBD2	TRBV5-1	TRBJ2-1	few	TGCGCCAGCAGCTTGGTCGAGTTAGCGGGAGGTGCCCGGCAGCAGTTCTTC	CASSLVELAGGARQQFF
.	TRBV4-3	TRBJ2-5	.	TGCGCCAGCAGCCAAGATCGGGTCACTGGGAGAGGCCAGTACTTC	CASSQDRVTGRGQYF
.	TRBV5-1	TRBJ2-1	many	TGCGCCAGCAGCTTCAGCAATGAGCAGTTCTTC	CASSFSNEQFF
.	TRBV4-1	TRBJ2-7	many	TGCGCCAGCAGCCACGGTCGGAACTCCTACGAGCAGTACTTC	CASSHGRNSYEQYF
TRBD1	TRBV20-1	TRBJ2-1	many	TGCAGTGCGGGCGGACAGGGGACCAATGAGCAGTTCTTC	CSAGGQGTNEQFF
TRBD1	TRBV2	TRBJ1-1	few	TGTGCCAGCAGGGTTCTGGGGACAGGGTCCCCTGAAGCTTTCTTT	CASRVLGTGSPEAFF
.	TRBV7-2	TRBJ2-3	.	TGTGCCAGCAGCCCGCAGGGTAGGGGTCTCACAGATACGCAGTATTTT	CASSPQGRGLTDTQYF